This T cell receptor (beta chain) appears in the sequencing data of a study of early T cells in non-severe SARS-CoV-2 infection (dated by TCRdb to the early 2020s). For the wider study: TCR sequencing used bulk RNA from unsorted whole blood, so alpha and beta chains could not be paired.

This was a case-control study nested in a cohort of healthcare workers in London, UK, who had nasopharyngeal swab PCR tests and blood samples taken every week. Between 23 and 31 March 2020, the week of the UK lockdown, healthcare workers were enrolled and then followed up weekly for as long as 16 weeks. What the authors observed across the whole study: Matching against VDJdb was skewed toward anti-spike CD8 responses, likely underestimated virus-specific expansions, and missed private and CD4 specificities.

The germline V gene specifies MRHNA as CDR1 and SNTAGT as CDR2. Between the V and J ends, shortened by 3 bases and 9 bases respectively, the junction contains 9 bases. Reading from cysteine to phenylalanine, the CDR3 counts 13 amino acids. The CDR3 DNA has 39 bases and is translated from base 1. This clonotype was seen once. Its cognate antigen has yet to be identified. Base qualities were left out, and no much larger clone turns up one base away. One read yields weak evidence. The receptor library was made with 5' RACE. Instrument on record: NextSeq 500. Unique molecular identifiers were attached to individual cDNA molecules in the TCR library protocol so that sequencing error and PCR bias could be corrected. TCR alpha and beta chains were both sequenced, and the abundances of alpha and beta sequences in each sample were closely correlated with each other. As for how the authors treated the data: Decombinator V4 was used to annotate the V gene, J gene and CDR3 of the TCR sequences. Expanded TCRs were defined as changing significantly between any two time points under a Poisson model with p below 0.0001. TCR abundances were normalised to the total number of TCRs sequenced per sample and were expressed as counts per million. TRAV1-2 paired with TRAJ12, TRAJ20 or TRAJ33 defined MAIT TCRs, while TRAV10 paired with TRAJ18 defined iNKT TCRs. VDJdb, accessed 1 November 2021, was searched for CMV, EBV and SARS-CoV-2 annotated TCRs, with TCRs annotated for multiple antigens excluded. TCRdb reran the public reads through fastp at Q25 and MiXCR, keeping productive beta chains. Entries are consolidated by CDR3 protein sequence, retaining the most common genes and DNA. The V and J calls here are based on TCRdb, not the publication. The sample records approximately 98,000 distinct CDR3 sequences, 9.5% to 13% of which are singletons. Less than 3.5% of the sample is taken by the ten largest.

The sequence is built from TRBV6-4 and TRBJ1-6, with the D gene not confidently named. Sequences were obtained from whole blood. The receptor's source is an adult who was a healthcare worker with PCR-confirmed SARS-CoV-2 infection or an uninfected control (not recorded which). The DNA reads TGTGCCAGCAGTGAAACTTTGAGTTCACCCCTCCACTTT. Its translation reads: CASSETLSSPLHF.